These 13 T cell receptor beta chains originate from one sample sequenced in a study of blood T cell repertoires in COVID-19. The repertoire was sequenced with immunoSEQ multiplex PCR; TCRdb's copy has only in-frame clones and lacks some. The sample shows 240,000 or so clones, about 80% of them seen only once. Sequencing was carried out using peripheral blood. These receptor sequences come from a woman aged 80 or over with acute or convalescent COVID-19.

The genes are TRBV19 and TRBJ2-1; 10 bases are a match to TRBD2. With V trimmed by 3 bases and J by 7 bases, 12 bases remained unmatched. The CDR3 has 17 amino acids. CDR1 is LNHDA and CDR2 is SQIVND in the germline V gene (reference sequence). CDR3 nucleotide sequence: TGTGCCAGTAGTATGGACCCTCTAGCGGGAGTTCGAAATGAGCAGTTCTTC. Its protein is CASSMDPLAGVRNEQFF.

The rearrangement joins TRBV5-1 to TRBJ2-6; 7 bases are a match to TRBD2. Germline V gene lookup returns CDR1 SGHRS and CDR2 YFSETQ. CDR3 length equals 16 residues. V was clipped by 0 bases and J by 2 bases; unmatched bases: 2. CDR3 coding DNA: TGCGCCAGCAGCTTGGTTGCGGGGGCTGGGGCCAACGTCCTGACTTTC. Translating gives CASSLVAGAGANVLTF.

V is TRBV7-2 and J is TRBJ1-6; no firm D call. The length of the CDR3 is 15 residues. The V and J ends lost 5 bases and 7 bases respectively, with 15 bases between them. Germline V gene sequence: CDR1 SGHTA, CDR2 FQGNSA. In nucleotides, the CDR3 is TGTGCCAGCAGCCCGTGGGCTACGAAAAATTCACCCCTCCACTTT. It yields the protein CASSPWATKNSPLHF.

The chain recombines TRBV11-3 with TRBJ2-5, with TRBD2 matching over 14 bases. V lost 3 bases, J lost 0 bases, and 6 bases stayed unmatched. The V gene's germline CDR1 is SGHNT and CDR2 YENEEA. This CDR3 comprises 18 residues. The CDR3 is CASSLGLAGATYQETQYF. CDR3 bases: TGTGCCAGCAGCTTGGGACTAGCGGGGGCGACGTACCAAGAGACCCAGTACTTC.

The chain joins TRBV29-1 to TRBJ2-1; weak D call: TRBD1 (7 bases). CDR3 length: 11 amino acids. Between the trimmed V and J ends, which lost 7 bases and 9 bases, there was a span of 13 bases. Germline V gene sequence: CDR1 SQVTM, CDR2 ANQGSEA. CDR3 nucleotides: TGCAGCGGAAACAGGGGAGGTGAGCAGTTCTTC. This translates into CSGNRGGEQFF.

The chain is built from TRBV6-1 and TRBJ1-3; D gene uncertain. Trimming took 3 bases from V and 5 from J, leaving 11 bases between them. There are 14 residues in the CDR3. CDR1 is MNHNS and CDR2 is SASEGT in the germline V gene. The CDR3 nucleotides are TGTGCCAGCAGTGAGTTACAGAGTCGAAACACCATATATTTT. The encoded protein is CASSELQSRNTIYF.

As to this clone: In the same sample, other DNA sequences code for this CDR3. The rearrangement uses TRBV28 and TRBJ1-2, with unresolved D. The CDR3 sequence is 11 residues long. Trimming cost V 6 bases and J 1 base, with 3 bases left between them. Germline V CDR1 and CDR2: MDHEN, SYDVKM. The CDR3, as DNA: TGTGCCAGCAGCCTTAACTATGGCTACACCTTC. Amino acid sequence: CASSLNYGYTF.

CDR3 bases: TGCGCCAGCATTCAGGGAGGCACCGGGGAGCTGTTTTTT. Translation: CASIQGGTGELFF. This chain links TRBV23-1 with TRBJ2-2; maybe TRBD2 (6 bases). TRBV23-1 is placed among ORFs of uncertain function. V dropped 7 bases and J dropped 4 bases, with 10 bases sitting between them. This CDR3 has 13 amino acids.

The chain is built from TRBV19 and TRBJ1-6; D not certain. In germline, CDR1 is LNHDA, CDR2 SQIVND (reference sequence). Trimming took 7 bases from V and 7 from J, leaving 11 bases between them. This CDR3 is built from 13 residues. As DNA, the CDR3 is TGTGCCAGTAACCTAGGTCAGAATTCACCCCTCCACTTT. This encodes CASNLGQNSPLHF.

The chain uses TRBV3-1 (or the pseudogene TRBV3-2) and TRBJ2-3, with TRBD2 matching 9 bases. The CDR3 is 17 residues long. Germline CDR1 LGHDT, CDR2 YNNKEL (reference sequence). The V gene end was trimmed by 0 bases and the J gene end by 1 base; junction bases not matched to a gene: 5. The CDR3 protein is CASSQDRRGGRTDTQYF. The CDR3 DNA reads TGTGCCAGCAGCCAAGACCGGCGGGGGGGCCGCACAGATACGCAGTATTTT.

V usage is TRBV7-2 and J usage is TRBJ2-3; perhaps TRBD2 as D (5 bases). CDR3 size: 16 residues. Looked up from germline, CDR1 is SGHTA and CDR2 is FQGNSA. The V end lost 5 bases, the J end lost 2 bases, and 17 bases lay between the germline ends. CDR3 DNA: TGTGCCAGCAGCCCCCGGGCGGGCCCATTCACAGATACGCAGTATTTT. Its protein product is CASSPRAGPFTDTQYF.

V and J are TRBV18 and TRBJ2-1; 8 bases agree with TRBD1. Per the germline V gene, CDR1 is KGHSH and CDR2 is LQKENI. With 4 bases clipped from V and 4 bases from J, the junction kept 6 bases outside the gene matches. The CDR3 is made up of 15 amino acids. DNA of the CDR3: TGTGCCAGCTCACGTGGGACAGGTGCATACAATGAGCAGTTCTTC. This codes for CASSRGTGAYNEQFF.

The V gene is TRBV7-9, the J gene TRBJ2-6; D unclear. This CDR3 contains 12 residues. Germline CDR1 reads SEHNR; CDR2 reads FQNEAQ (reference sequence). Trimming removed 5 bases at V and 12 bases at J, with 11 bases between. CDR3 in DNA: TGTGCCAGCAGCCCACTTGAGGCCGTCCTGACTTTC. It yields the protein CASSPLEAVLTF.